The 32 T cell receptor beta chains presented below share a single source sample, sequenced in a study of T cell repertoires in cytomegalovirus infection. TCRdb recomputed calls from the reads with MiXCR, one row per CDR3 protein. Altogether around 570,000 distinct CDR3 sequences are present, around two fifths being singletons, with the ten largest covering roughly 50%. The antigens for these receptors are not known. The specimen was cultured PBMCs, collected from culture after CMV antigen stimulation. All receptors derive from a human donor in good health (CMV status not recorded). Some clones in this sample may be carry-over from other donors' samples.

This clonotype was counted only a few times. This chain connects TRBV24-1 to TRBJ2-6; 9 bases are shared with TRBD1. Trimming removed 2 bases from V and 2 bases from J; junction bases left unmatched: 6. The germline V gene has CDR1 KGHDR and CDR2 SFDVKD. The CDR3 runs 18 residues. In DNA, the CDR3 is TGTGCCACCAGTGATTCTCCGGGACAGGGAGCTGGGGCCAACGTCCTGACTTTC. It encodes CATSDSPGQGAGANVLTF.

V gene TRBV7-9 combines with J gene TRBJ1-4, with 7 bases fitting TRBD1. Germline CDR1 SEHNR, CDR2 FQNEAQ (reference sequence). This CDR3 spans 15 amino acids. Trimming removed 5 bases from V and 3 bases from J; junction bases left unmatched: 6. In DNA form, the CDR3 reads TGTGCCAGCAGCCCCGACGGGACAGCTAATGAAAAACTGTTTTTT. This encodes CASSPDGTANEKLFF.

The sample holds a few counts of this clonotype. This rearrangement joins TRBV2 to TRBJ2-1; D not resolved. Germline CDR1 and CDR2: SNHLY and FYNNEI. CDR3 size: 11 residues. V was shortened by 5 bases and J by 10 bases, with 9 bases between the two germline ends. As DNA, the CDR3 is TGTGCCAGCAGTTGGAGCACCGAGCAGTTCTTC. Its translation is CASSWSTEQFF.

This clonotype is a singleton in its sample. The chain links TRBV11-3 to TRBJ2-1, with D perhaps being TRBD1 or TRBD2 (6 bases each). Per the germline V gene, CDR1 is SGHNT and CDR2 is YENEEA. The germline V and J ends were trimmed by 4 bases and 0 bases, with 10 bases remaining between them. This CDR3 has 15 residues. The CDR3 region has the DNA TGTGCCAGCAGCTCCCGGGGGCACTCCTACAATGAGCAGTTCTTC. Translated, it gives CASSSRGHSYNEQFF.

In this sample, this clonotype turned up many times. CDR3 loop: CASSDPINEQYF. CDR3 bases: TGTGCCAGCAGCGACCCGATAAACGAGCAGTACTTC. The chain couples TRBV7-2 to TRBJ2-7; D ambiguous. Germline V gene lookup returns CDR1 SGHTA and CDR2 FQGNSA. This CDR3 has 12 residues. V dropped 5 bases and J dropped 5 bases, with 10 bases sitting between them.

The genes are TRBV20-1 and TRBJ2-1, with TRBD1 identical over 7 bases. The CDR3 sequence is 15 residues long. From germline, CDR1 is DFQATT and CDR2 SNEGSKA (reference sequence). Trimming removed 6 bases from V and 4 bases from J; junction bases left unmatched: 12. DNA of the CDR3: TGCAGTGCGGGAAGAGACAGGGTTGGGTACAATGAGCAGTTCTTC. It specifies CSAGRDRVGYNEQFF.

This clonotype was observed a few times. DNA of the CDR3: TGTGCCAGCAGTAAACTAGCGGGAGGGCCAGATACGCAGTATTTT. Amino acid sequence: CASSKLAGGPDTQYF. The rearrangement joins TRBV12-3 or TRBV12-4 to TRBJ2-3, with TRBD2 matching 13 bases. The V and J ends lost 5 bases and 4 bases, in that order; junction bases with no gene match: 3. CDR3 length: 15 residues.

The CDR3 sequence is CASSLGTLGGRSDTQYF. The CDR3 nucleotides are TGTGCCAGCAGCTTGGGAACTCTAGGCGGGAGATCTGATACGCAGTATTTT. V usage is TRBV11-2 and J usage is TRBJ2-3, with TRBD2 matching over 7 bases. Germline V gene lookup returns CDR1 SGHAT and CDR2 FQNNGV. The CDR3 length is 17 residues. The J segment lost 6 bases and the V segment lost 3 bases, leaving 15 bases of the junction unmatched.

The chain has TRBV5-4 and TRBJ2-7; no reliable D call. CDR3 length: 12 residues. The germline gives CDR1 SGHNT, CDR2 YYREEE (reference sequence). V was shortened by 4 bases and J by 5 bases, with 10 bases between the two germline ends. This chain's CDR3 is CASSRSDDEQYF. CDR3 DNA sequence: TGTGCCAGCAGCCGGTCCGACGACGAGCAGTACTTC.

This clonotype has more than one count but fewer than ten. The chain employs TRBV12-3 or TRBV12-4 and TRBJ1-6; no clear D gene. This CDR3 has 14 amino acids. Trimming removed 7 bases at V and 7 bases at J, with 14 bases between. CDR3 sequence (DNA): TGTGCCAGCACTACAGACTTGGGGAATTCACCCCTCCACTTT. As protein: CASTTDLGNSPLHF.

This clonotype was counted only a few times. J is TRBJ1-2 and V is TRBV7-9; D may be TRBD1 (5 bases). The germline V gene encodes CDR1 SEHNR and CDR2 FQNEAQ (reference sequence). The V end was cut by 3 bases, the J end by 0 bases, with 11 bases between. CDR3 length equals 15 residues. CDR3 sequence reads: CASSFRQTTNYGYTF. CDR3 coding DNA: TGTGCCAGCAGCTTTAGACAGACGACTAACTATGGCTACACCTTC. Supplemented by reference TRBV7-9 and TRBJ1-2, the full variable domain reads DTGVSQNPRHKITKRGQNVTFRCDPISEHNRLYWYRQTLGQGPEFLTYFQNEAQLEKSRLLSDRFSAERPKGSFSTLEIQRTEQGDSAMYLCASSFRQTTNYGYTFGSGTRLTVV.

A few counts support this clonotype. V gene TRBV4-1 combines with J gene TRBJ2-7; the D gene is possibly TRBD2 (5 bases). Trimming removed 4 bases from V and 6 bases from J, with 16 bases in between. The CDR3 has 14 residues. Germline CDR1 is MGHRA and CDR2 is YSYEKL. The CDR3 is CASSLELNGVEQYF. The DNA of the CDR3 is TGCGCCAGCAGCCTAGAATTGAACGGGGTCGAGCAGTACTTC.

The V and J genes are TRBV7-2 and TRBJ2-1; no reliable D call. The CDR3 spans 11 residues. Germline-derived CDR1 and CDR2 are SGHTA and FQGNSA. V shed 5 bases and J shed 8 bases, with 7 bases lying between them. Written as DNA, the CDR3 is TGTGCCAGCAGCCAACTCCATGAGCAGTTCTTC. Translated, it gives CASSQLHEQFF.

V usage is TRBV6-2 or TRBV6-3 and J usage is TRBJ2-7; 8 nucleotides align to TRBD2. Germline CDR1 is MNHEY and CDR2 is SVGEGT. There are 14 residues in the CDR3. The junction had 5 bases not matched to a gene; V was cut back by 4 bases and J by 3 bases. The CDR3: CASSSGTRFYEQYF. The CDR3 region has the DNA TGTGCCAGCAGTTCCGGGACTAGATTCTACGAGCAGTACTTC.

CDR3 coding DNA: TGTGCCAGCTCACCCCCCCAAGGCGAGGGGGCCCAGGAGACCCAGTACTTC. Amino acid sequence: CASSPPQGEGAQETQYF. This sequence joins TRBV18 and TRBJ2-5; TRBD1 aligns across 7 bases. Germline V gene sequence: CDR1 KGHSH, CDR2 LQKENI. V was clipped by 3 bases and J by 5 bases; unmatched bases: 15. The CDR3 is made up of 17 amino acids.

This clonotype appeared a few times. The V and J genes are TRBV6-6 and TRBJ2-5; 10 bases are a match to TRBD1. Looked up from germline, CDR1 is MNHNY and CDR2 is SVGAGI (reference sequence). The CDR3 has 13 residues. Losses at the gene ends were 7 bases for V and 5 bases for J; bases not matched to a gene: 4. CDR3 region: CASTRDRGETQYF. The CDR3, as DNA: TGTGCCAGCACTCGGGACAGGGGTGAGACCCAGTACTTC.

This chain connects TRBV7-8 to TRBJ1-6, with D unresolved. The CDR3 loop spans 17 amino acids. Germline values: CDR1 SGHVS, CDR2 FQNEAQ. V lost 2 bases, J lost 2 bases, and 13 bases lay in between. The CDR3 protein is CASSLTGLGTYNSPLHF. The CDR3 coding sequence is TGTGCCAGCAGCTTAACGGGTCTCGGGACCTATAATTCACCCCTCCACTTT. The full variable domain, its missing parts supplied by reference TRBV7-8 and TRBJ1-6, is GAGVSQSPRYKVAKRGQDVALRCDPISGHVSLFWYQQALGQGPEFLTYFQNEAQLDKSGLPSDRFFAERPEGSVSTLKIQRTQQEDSAVYLCASSLTGLGTYNSPLHFGNGTRLTVT.

V gene TRBV7-9 combines with J gene TRBJ1-2; D unclear. Germline lookup yields CDR1 SEHNR and CDR2 FQNEAQ (reference sequence). V was shortened by 7 bases and J by 4 bases, with 25 bases between the two germline ends. This CDR3 is 17 amino acids long. Written as DNA, the CDR3 is TGTGCCAGCACTGACCAATATGGAGGAGACGCTCTCTATGGCTACACCTTC. This gives the protein CASTDQYGGDALYGYTF. Full variable domain (rest looked up from reference TRBV7-9 and TRBJ1-2): DTGVSQNPRHKITKRGQNVTFRCDPISEHNRLYWYRQTLGQGPEFLTYFQNEAQLEKSRLLSDRFSAERPKGSFSTLEIQRTEQGDSAMYLCASTDQYGGDALYGYTFGSGTRLTVV.

This chain links TRBV12-3 or TRBV12-4 with TRBJ2-3; D is possibly TRBD1 (5 bases). CDR3 size: 12 residues. V lost 8 bases, J lost 2 bases, and 8 bases lay in between. The CDR3 here is CASRQSTDTQYF. The CDR3 DNA sequence: TGTGCCAGCCGACAGTCCACAGATACGCAGTATTTT.

The CDR3 loop is CASSLGNGGQGNPYEQYF. Written as DNA, the CDR3 is TGTGCCAGCAGCTTAGGGAACGGTGGACAGGGAAATCCTTACGAGCAGTACTTC. The rearrangement uses TRBV7-2 and TRBJ2-7, with 8 bases that match TRBD1. Germline V lookup: CDR1 SGHTA, CDR2 FQGNSA. The CDR3 totals 18 residues. With 1 base clipped from V and 4 bases from J, the junction kept 15 bases outside the gene matches.

This clonotype was counted between two and nine times. The gene calls are TRBV5-6 and TRBJ1-1; D gene unclear. CDR3 size: 15 residues. From germline, CDR1 is SGHDT and CDR2 YYEEEE. Trimming stripped 0 bases from V and 6 bases from J, with 15 bases between. For the CDR3, the DNA is TGTGCCAGCAGCTTGGTCATCGGTTTGGGAGCTGAAGCTTTCTTT. Translation gives CASSLVIGLGAEAFF.

The V call is TRBV15, the J call TRBJ2-5; tentatively, D is TRBD1 (6 bases). The CDR3 covers 15 residues. Trimming removed 0 bases at V and 5 bases at J, with 13 bases between. Looked up from germline, CDR1 is LNHNV and CDR2 is YYDKDF (reference sequence). The CDR3 loop is CATSRDGRGAETQYF. CDR3 DNA: TGTGCCACCAGCAGAGATGGCAGGGGAGCGGAGACCCAGTACTTC.

This chain connects TRBV5-1 to TRBJ2-3; 9 nucleotides align to TRBD2. CDR1 and CDR2 (germline): SGHRS, YFSETQ. The CDR3 has 16 residues. Trimming removed 4 bases from V and 2 bases from J; junction bases left unmatched: 8. CDR3 protein: CASSPPGLAFTDTQYF. DNA for the CDR3: TGCGCCAGCAGCCCCCCGGGACTAGCCTTCACAGATACGCAGTATTTT.

V gene TRBV7-9 combines with J gene TRBJ2-3; 10 positions match TRBD2. The V gene end was trimmed by 4 bases and the J gene end by 3 bases; junction bases not matched to a gene: 10. CDR1 is SEHNR, CDR2 FQNEAQ, per germline (reference sequence). The CDR3 totals 17 residues. The CDR3 DNA sequence: TGTGCCAGCAGCTACGTCCCAAGCGGGGGGGTAACAGATACGCAGTATTTT. Its translation is CASSYVPSGGVTDTQYF.

The chain carries TRBV15 and TRBJ2-3, with D possibly TRBD1 on 5 matching bases. Per the germline V gene, CDR1 is LNHNV and CDR2 is YYDKDF (reference sequence). CDR3 size: 17 residues. Trimming cost V 5 bases and J 0 bases, with 18 bases left between them. The CDR3 nucleotides read TGTGCCACCAGCGGAGTCCCAGGGTCTACTAGCACAGATACGCAGTATTTT. Translated, it gives CATSGVPGSTSTDTQYF.

This sequence joins TRBV11-1 and TRBJ1-3; D unclear. Germline assignment: CDR1 SGHAT and CDR2 FQDESV (reference sequence). Trimming removed 4 bases from V and 8 bases from J, with 21 bases in between. The CDR3 covers 16 residues. CDR3 in DNA: TGTGCCAGCAGCTCCGACCGGGGTCGATTTTCGGACACCATATATTTT. Translating gives CASSSDRGRFSDTIYF.

V is TRBV7-4 and J is TRBJ2-5; unclear D gene. Germline V CDR1 and CDR2: SGHVT, SQSDAQ. CDR3 length: 10 residues. V gave up 8 bases and J gave up 5 bases, with 6 bases separating them. CDR3 sequence reads: CASEEETQYF. The CDR3 DNA reads TGTGCCAGCGAGGAGGAGACCCAGTACTTC.

This clonotype was found a few times. V and J are TRBV7-9 and TRBJ1-1; no reliable D call. This CDR3 region has 12 residues. V was shortened by 1 base and J by 8 bases, with 8 bases between the two germline ends. The V gene's germline CDR1 is SEHNR and CDR2 FQNEAQ (reference sequence). This chain's CDR3 is CASSLVTSEAFF. Written as DNA, the CDR3 is TGTGCCAGCAGCTTAGTAACCTCGGAAGCTTTCTTT.

The rearrangement links TRBV27 to TRBJ2-1, with D perhaps TRBD1 (6 bases). The CDR3 runs 15 residues. The V end lost 9 bases, the J end lost 4 bases, and 19 bases lay between the germline ends. Per germline, CDR1 MNHEY and CDR2 SMNVEV (reference sequence). The DNA of the CDR3 is TGTGCCAGTCAAACCGGGACACGCATTTACAATGAGCAGTTCTTC. Amino acids: CASQTGTRIYNEQFF.

The sample holds a few counts of this clonotype. This rearrangement joins TRBV19 to TRBJ1-5; D is uncertain. CDR1 is LNHDA, CDR2 SQIVND, per germline (reference sequence). Trimming took 5 bases from V and 5 from J, leaving 19 bases between them. The CDR3 is 16 amino acids. CDR3 DNA sequence: TGTGCCAGTAGTCCCCGGGCAGCCTTGGCTGATCAGCCCCAGCATTTT. Its translation: CASSPRAALADQPQHF.

This clonotype has just a few counts. The chain's CDR3 is CASSLDGVDEKLFF. For the CDR3, the DNA is TGTGCCAGCAGCTTAGATGGGGTAGATGAAAAACTGTTTTTT. V and J are TRBV7-2 and TRBJ1-4, with unresolved D. V lost 1 base and J 6 bases, leaving 9 bases between the germline ends. In germline, CDR1 is SGHTA, CDR2 FQGNSA. This CDR3 comprises 14 residues.

At least ten counts were recorded for this clonotype. The chain combines TRBV7-2 with TRBJ1-4; D gene ambiguous. Per the germline V gene, CDR1 is SGHTA and CDR2 is FQGNSA. The CDR3 contains 12 residues. V was cut by 4 bases and J by 8 bases, with 8 bases left in between. Here the CDR3 reads CASSSQGEKLFF. CDR3 nucleotide sequence: TGTGCCAGCAGCTCCCAAGGGGAAAAACTGTTTTTT.